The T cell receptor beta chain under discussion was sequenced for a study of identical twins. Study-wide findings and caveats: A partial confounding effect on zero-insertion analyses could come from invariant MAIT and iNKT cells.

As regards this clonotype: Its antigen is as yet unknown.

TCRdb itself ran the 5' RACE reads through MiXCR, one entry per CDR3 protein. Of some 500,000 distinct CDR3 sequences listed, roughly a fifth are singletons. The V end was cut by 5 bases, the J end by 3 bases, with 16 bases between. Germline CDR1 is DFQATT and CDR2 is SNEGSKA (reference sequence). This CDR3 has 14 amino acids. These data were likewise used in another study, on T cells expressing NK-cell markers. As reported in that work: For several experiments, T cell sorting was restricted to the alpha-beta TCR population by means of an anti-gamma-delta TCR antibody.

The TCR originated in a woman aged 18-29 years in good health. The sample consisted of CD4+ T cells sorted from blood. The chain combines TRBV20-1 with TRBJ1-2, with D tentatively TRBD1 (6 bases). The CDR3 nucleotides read TGCAGTGCTCGAAGTGTGGGGGGCGACTATGGCTACACCTTC. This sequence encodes CSARSVGGDYGYTF.